Below are 20 T cell receptor beta chains sequenced from a single sample in a study of beta chain features in type 1 diabetes. Study outcomes and limitations: Shorter TCRB CDR3s, moderately but significantly so, were found in Type 1 diabetes patients in all four CD4+ subsets.

Their antigen targets remain unknown. Sequencing targeted expressed TCRB transcripts, as all isolated RNA had been reverse transcribed. Data came from immunoSEQ multiplex PCR; TCRdb stores just in-frame clones and leaves some out. The sample has hundreds of thousands of clones, about 15% seen once. The sample comprised naive CD4+ T cells from blood. The receptors originated from a man aged 18 to 35 with type 1 diabetes.

This sequence joins TRBV27 and TRBJ1-5; the match to TRBD1 covers 7 bases. Trimming removed 5 bases from V and 3 bases from J; junction bases left unmatched: 4. Germline V gene data show CDR1 as MNHEY and CDR2 as SMNVEV (reference sequence). The CDR3 is made up of 14 amino acids. In DNA, the CDR3 is TGTGCCAGCAGTATGGGACAGAACAATCAGCCCCAGCATTTT. Translating it yields CASSMGQNNQPQHF.

Notes on this clone: Given the absence of the conserved phenylalanine or tryptophan at the CDR3 end, a read error is likely. It is unclear where the CDR3 begins or ends on the DNA, so no DNA is shown, and the CDR3 is as TCRdb lists it. The chain has TRBV6-5 and TRBJ1-2. The germline gives CDR1 MNHEY, CDR2 SVGAGI. The CDR3 is 11 residues long, counting both termini. CDR3 in amino acids: CASGGAGAWLV.

This clone was counted a few times. CDR3 nucleotides: TGTGCCTGGAGTCTCCTGGGGAGTCCCAGCAATCAGCCCCAGCATTTT. This gives the protein CAWSLLGSPSNQPQHF. The chain uses TRBV30 and TRBJ1-5; D gene uncertain. The ends were cut back, 2 bases at V and 1 base at J, with 15 bases in the middle. Per germline, CDR1 GTSNPN and CDR2 SVGIG (reference sequence). The CDR3 length is 16 residues. Variable domain in full (rest from reference TRBV30 and TRBJ1-5): SQTIHQWPATLVQPVGSPLSLECTVEGTSNPNLYWYRQAAGRGLQLLFYSVGIGQISSEVPQNLSASRPQDRQFILSSKKLLLSDSGFYLCAWSLLGSPSNQPQHFGDGTRLSIL.

The chain uses TRBV21-1 and TRBJ2-3; TRBD2, as called in the table, went unchecked against the DNA. TRBV21-1 is reported as a pseudogene. The CDR3 extends over 19 amino acids. In DNA form, the CDR3 reads TGTGCCAGCAGCAAAGCCATCTCACGTCACGGGAGGGCGGAGGATACGCAGTATTTT. Protein: CASSKAISRHGRAEDTQYF.

This chain uses TRBV10-3 with TRBJ2-5; TRBD1 agrees at 12 bases. This CDR3 spans 16 amino acids. CDR1 and CDR2 from the germline V gene are ENHRY and SYGVKD. V shed 0 bases and J 5 bases; nucleotides not matched to a gene: 4. The CDR3 protein is CAISESWDRGPETQYF. DNA of the CDR3: TGTGCCATCAGTGAGTCTTGGGACAGGGGGCCCGAGACCCAGTACTTC.

There are many counts of this clone. The CDR3 loop reads CATSRTSTQYF. CDR3 coding DNA: TGCGCCACCTCTCGGACTTCGACGCAGTATTTT. V gene TRBV23-1 combines with J gene TRBJ2-3, with TRBD2 as a possible D gene (5 bases). TRBV23-1 is an ORF for which the function is uncertain. This CDR3 region has 11 residues. Trimming took off 10 bases at V and 9 bases at J, with 14 bases between the two ends.

This clone has a handful of counts. The rearrangement links TRBV11-2 to TRBJ2-1, with D perhaps matching TRBD2 (7 bases). The CDR3 extends over 17 amino acids. Looked up from germline, CDR1 is SGHAT and CDR2 is FQNNGV. V lost 5 bases and J lost 7, with 24 bases in between. The CDR3 region has the DNA TGTGCCAGCAGCCCCGGTTATGGGGGGGGCCGAAGAAATGAGCAGTTCTTC. This sequence encodes CASSPGYGGGRRNEQFF.

V gene TRBV6-4 combines with J gene TRBJ2-3; 12 bases match TRBD2. Germline trimming cut 6 bases from V and 10 bases from J; bases unmatched to any gene: 17. Germline CDR1 is MRHNA and CDR2 is SNTAGT. CDR3 size: 17 residues. CDR3 nucleotide sequence: TGTGCCAGCAGCGATACGCCGACCCGGACTAGCGGGGTACCGCAGTATTTT. It codes for CASSDTPTRTSGVPQYF.

This clone occurred a few times. The chain carries TRBV28 and TRBJ2-7, with 10 bases that match TRBD1. Germline V gene sequence: CDR1 MDHEN, CDR2 SYDVKM. Unmatched junction bases numbered 6, after V lost 4 bases and J lost 0 bases. This CDR3 is built from 16 residues. Here the CDR3 reads CASSSPGQGISYEQYF. CDR3 bases: TGTGCCAGCAGTTCACCGGGACAGGGGATCTCCTACGAGCAGTACTTC.

This clone was found a few times. The CDR3 sequence: CASSRLAGGDNEQFF. The CDR3 bases are TGTGCCAGCAGTAGACTAGCGGGAGGCGACAATGAGCAGTTCTTC. The chain has TRBV28 and TRBJ2-1, with TRBD2 matching over 13 bases. The CDR3 length is 15 residues. Germline assignment: CDR1 MDHEN and CDR2 SYDVKM. J gave up 5 bases and V 5 bases, and 3 bases lay outside the gene matches.

This clone has a handful of counts. V gene TRBV5-6 combines with J gene TRBJ2-5; D is uncertain. The V and J ends lost 4 bases and 5 bases respectively, with 6 bases between them. The CDR3 length is 11 residues. Germline V CDR1 and CDR2: SGHDT, YYEEEE. The CDR3 DNA reads as TGTGCCAGCAGCCAGAGGGAGACCCAGTACTTC. Translated, it gives CASSQRETQYF.

The V call is TRBV5-6, the J call TRBJ2-2; tentative D call: TRBD2 (6 bases). Germline CDR1 reads SGHDT; CDR2 reads YYEEEE. V was pared by 0 bases and J by 3 bases, with 15 bases between. The CDR3 loop spans 17 amino acids. The DNA of the CDR3 is TGTGCCAGCAGCTTGGCGGGGCGGGGTAAGGACACCGGGGAGCTGTTTTTT. This codes for CASSLAGRGKDTGELFF.

The V call is TRBV25-1, the J call TRBJ1-2; 12 nucleotides match TRBD1. After removal of 4 bases from V and 2 bases from J, the junction contained 2 bases not matched to a gene. Germline V CDR1 and CDR2: MGHDK, SYGVNS. The CDR3 has 15 amino acids. CDR3 DNA sequence: TGTGCCAGCAGTGGGGACAGGGGGCTCAACTATGGCTACACCTTC. This gives the protein CASSGDRGLNYGYTF.

V is TRBV4-3 and J is TRBJ2-2, with 11 bases aligning to TRBD1. The CDR3 runs 15 residues. The V segment lost 4 bases and the J segment 8 bases; nucleotides outside the gene matches: 6. Germline CDR1 is LGHNA and CDR2 is YSLEER. The DNA for the CDR3 is TGCGCCAGCAGCCGCGAGGGACAGGGGGTAGGGGAGCTGTTTTTT. It translates to CASSREGQGVGELFF.

J is TRBJ2-1 and V is TRBV28; TRBD2 matches at 12 bases. The germline CDR1 and CDR2 sequences are MDHEN and SYDVKM. Trimming removed 5 bases from V and 9 bases from J; junction bases left unmatched: 5. The CDR3 runs 14 residues. The CDR3 loop is CASSLAGGPSEQFF. As DNA, the CDR3 is TGTGCCAGCAGTCTAGCGGGAGGGCCCTCTGAGCAGTTCTTC.

Remarks on this clone: Other DNA sequences in this sample translate to the same CDR3. The chain combines TRBV9 with TRBJ2-1, with 7 bases identical to TRBD1. The germline gives CDR1 SGDLS, CDR2 YYNGEE. The CDR3 totals 15 residues. V gave up 0 bases and J gave up 3 bases; unmatched junction bases: 3. CDR3 loop: CASSVGQGGYNEQFF. The CDR3 DNA reads TGTGCCAGCAGCGTAGGACAGGGTGGCTACAATGAGCAGTTCTTC.

This clone was counted only a few times. The chain uses TRBV4-1 and TRBJ2-3; weak D call: TRBD2 (5 bases). Germline V gene data show CDR1 as MGHRA and CDR2 as YSYEKL. V was trimmed by 1 base and J by 0 bases, leaving 11 bases between them. The length of the CDR3 is 16 residues. The CDR3 protein is CASSQVGRASTDTQYF. For the CDR3, the DNA is TGCGCCAGCAGCCAAGTGGGGAGAGCTAGCACAGATACGCAGTATTTT.

This chain joins TRBV7-9 and TRBJ2-1, with D possibly matching TRBD2 (7 bases). Between the trimmed V and J ends, which lost 5 bases and 7 bases, there was a span of 12 bases. Germline CDR1 SEHNR, CDR2 FQNEAQ (reference sequence). The CDR3 runs to 13 residues. CDR3 nucleotides: TGTGCCAGCAGCAAAGGGGGGGGGAATGAGCAGTTCTTC. This gives the protein CASSKGGGNEQFF.

This clone has more than one count but fewer than ten. The rearrangement links TRBV5-1 to TRBJ2-7; D might be TRBD2 (5 bases). With 0 bases removed from V and 4 bases from J, the gap between germline ends came to 17 bases. Germline V gene lookup returns CDR1 SGHRS and CDR2 YFSETQ. The CDR3 loop spans 16 amino acids. DNA of the CDR3: TGCGCCAGCAGCTTGGTGTCGGCAGGAGGTCTGTACGAGCAGTACTTC. It specifies CASSLVSAGGLYEQYF.

The chain joins TRBV28 to TRBJ2-7; D is perhaps TRBD1 (5 bases). From germline, CDR1 is MDHEN and CDR2 SYDVKM. With 2 bases removed from V and 12 bases from J, the gap between germline ends came to 14 bases. There are 12 residues in the CDR3. The CDR3 spells CASSLTQGSRYF. Written as DNA, the CDR3 is TGTGCCAGCAGTTTAACCCAGGGAAGTCGGTACTTC. Full variable domain (rest looked up from reference TRBV28 and TRBJ2-7): DVKVTQSSRYLVKRTGEKVFLECVQDMDHENMFWYRQDPGLGLRLIYFSYDVKMKEKGDIPEGYSVSREKKERFSLILESASTNQTSMYLCASSLTQGSRYFGPGTRLTVT.